The table lists the clone carrying this T cell receptor (beta chain) with a count of one. What it recognizes is unknown. The CDR3 runs 11 residues. Germline values: CDR1 SQVTM, CDR2 ANQGSEA. The V end lost 2 bases, the J end lost 2 bases, and 0 bases lay between the germline ends. Treatment specified: approximately 18 received Ad26.COV2.S at low or high dose, single or two shots; about 5 received placebo; per-sample allocation not given. Sampling occurred on day 63 after the first vaccine or placebo injection. This specimen belongs to a study of Ad26.COV2.S vaccination and SARS-CoV-2 variants. Sequenced by immunoSEQ multiplex PCR; TCRdb stores in-frame clones only, minus some. The repertoire holds about 390,000 clones, approximately 86% seen once, with under 3.5% in the top ten. General observations from the study: Vaccine and placebo recipients had similar non-spike TCR breadth.

The chain uses TRBV29-1 and TRBJ2-2; no clear D gene. This clonotype originated in a person aged 18 to 59 who received the Ad26.COV2.S COVID-19 vaccine or a placebo. Sequenced material: peripheral blood, taken in a trial of Ad26.COV2.S vaccine versus placebo. In nucleotides, the CDR3 is TGCAGCGTTGAAAACACCGGGGAGCTGTTTTTT. This sequence encodes CSVENTGELFF.